This T cell receptor beta chain was documented in a study of beta chain features in type 1 diabetes. As for this clone: Its antigen remains unknown.

In germline, CDR1 is SNHLY, CDR2 FYNNEI. Trimming pared 8 bases from V and 6 bases from J, leaving 26 bases between. This CDR3 contains 17 residues. Broader study findings: For TCRB rearrangement, an influence of HLA type remained unresolved here. Any PCR bias toward short templates would affect both groups alike. The study found moderately but significantly shorter TCRB CDR3s in all four CD4+ subsets of Type 1 diabetes patients.

As every portion of the isolated RNA was reverse transcribed, the sequencing read expressed TCRB transcripts. The assay was immunoSEQ multiplex PCR, and TCRdb's table has in-frame clones only and misses some. The sample yields about 260,000 clones, roughly 22% seen once. This TCR was recovered from a woman aged 40 to 50 with type 1 diabetes. The source material was naive CD4+ T cells from blood. The gene calls are TRBV2 and TRBJ2-1, with D possibly matching TRBD2 (7 bases). CDR3 sequence (DNA): TGTGCCAGCTCCACCGAGGGGGGGCTAGCGGTCCCCAATGAGCAGTTCTTC. Amino acid sequence: CASSTEGGLAVPNEQFF. The full variable domain, completed using reference TRBV2 and TRBJ2-1, is EPEVTQTPSHQVTQMGQEVILRCVPISNHLYFYWYRQILGQKVEFLVSFYNNEISEKSEIFDDQFSVERPDGSNFTLKIRSTKLEDSAMYFCASSTEGGLAVPNEQFFGPGTRLTVL.